A single sample gave rise to the 12 T cell receptor beta chains below, sequenced in a study of prognosis after radiotherapy for stage I lung cancer. Starting from genomic DNA, TCR beta CDR3 was amplified through two-round multiplex PCR. Round-one PCR had primers specific to each TRBV and TRBJ gene. Each CDR3 protein gets one entry after TCRdb re-called the multiplex PCR reads with MiXCR. Of nearly 35,000 distinct CDR3 sequences in the sample, more than 30% were seen once. Here the sequenced sample was PBMCs, taken before or after stereotactic body radiation therapy (not recorded which). The receptors shown here come from a donor aged 50 or older with non-small cell lung cancer.

This clonotype is a singleton in its sample. This clone may be a read error of a much larger clone one base away. V and J are TRBV29-1 and TRBJ1-2; 7 bases line up with TRBD1. Per the germline V gene, CDR1 is SQVTM and CDR2 is ANQGSEA. CDR3 length equals 14 residues. CDR3 DNA sequence: TGCAGCTTTGACGACAGGGATTCGGTTGGTGGCTACACCTTC. It translates to CSFDDRDSVGGYTF.

This clonotype was recorded at least ten times. This chain joins TRBV6-2 or TRBV6-3 and TRBJ2-5; possibly TRBD1 for D (6 bases). CDR3 size: 11 residues. Germline CDR1 and CDR2: MNHEY and SVGEGT. V gave up 8 bases and J gave up 11 bases, with 15 bases separating them. CDR3 protein: CASRISGAQYF. CDR3 nucleotides: TGTGCCAGCCGAATTTCAGGGGCACAGTACTTC.

This clonotype was found many times. The chain uses TRBV9 and TRBJ1-1; D unclear. From germline, CDR1 is SGDLS and CDR2 YYNGEE. CDR3 size: 12 residues. V was pared by 3 bases and J by 7 bases, with 10 bases between. The CDR3 nucleotides are TGTGCCAGCAGCGCCCTTATGAATGAAGCTTTCTTT. This gives the protein CASSALMNEAFF.

This clonotype appeared a single time. The CDR3 loop is CASGIGGYKMNEQFF. CDR3 nucleotides: TGTGCCAGCGGGATAGGCGGATATAAGATGAATGAGCAGTTCTTC. This chain uses TRBV6-1 with TRBJ2-1; D gene unclear. With 8 bases removed from V and 7 bases from J, the gap between germline ends came to 21 bases. The CDR3 runs to 15 residues. In germline, CDR1 is MNHNS, CDR2 SASEGT.

This clonotype was counted ten times or more. This sequence joins TRBV3-1 and TRBJ2-2; D is unresolved. CDR3 length equals 14 residues. Germline CDR1 reads LGHDT; CDR2 reads YNNKEL (reference sequence). Trimming left V 4 bases short and J 1 base short, with 7 bases between. The CDR3 region is CASSPSGNTGELFF. Written as DNA, the CDR3 is TGTGCCAGCAGCCCGTCAGGGAACACCGGGGAGCTGTTTTTT.

This clonotype was seen a few times. This likely stems from a read error, as it lies one base from a far larger clone. The chain carries TRBV6-9 and TRBJ1-5; TRBD1 agrees at 8 bases. The germline V gene has CDR1 MNHGY and CDR2 SVAAGI. The CDR3 sequence is 15 residues long. The CDR3 DNA is TGTGCCAGCAGTTCCTCTCCAGGGGGCAATCAGTCCCAGCATTTT. Translation gives CASSSSPGGNQSQHF.

There are many counts of this clonotype. The chain carries TRBV7-3 and TRBJ1-1; D is possibly TRBD1 (5 bases). V dropped 1 base and J dropped 6 bases, with 9 bases sitting between them. Per germline, CDR1 SGHTA and CDR2 FQGTGA. This CDR3 has 13 amino acids. The CDR3, as DNA: TGTGCCAGCAGCTTAATCCCGGGGGCTGAAGCTTTCTTT. Translated, it gives CASSLIPGAEAFF.

In this sample, this clonotype turned up many times. The chain combines TRBV20-1 with TRBJ2-1; perhaps TRBD2 as D (5 bases). Germline V gene lookup returns CDR1 DFQATT and CDR2 SNEGSKA (reference sequence). The CDR3 spans 11 residues. The chain's CDR3 is CNPHGGNEQFF. For the CDR3, the DNA is TGCAACCCACACGGCGGGAATGAGCAGTTCTTC.

This clonotype was seen ten or more times. V and J are TRBV24-1 and TRBJ1-2; 12 bases map to TRBD1. Germline CDR1 is KGHDR and CDR2 is SFDVKD. V lost 5 bases, J lost 4 bases, and 4 bases stayed unmatched. The CDR3 is 15 amino acids. The CDR3 sequence is CATSGGTGGVYGYTF. Written as DNA, the CDR3 is TGTGCCACCAGTGGAGGGACAGGGGGCGTCTATGGCTACACCTTC.

This chain connects TRBV10-3 to TRBJ2-3; D possibly corresponds to TRBD2 (7 bases). V was trimmed by 6 bases and J by 5 bases, leaving 24 bases between them. The germline CDR1 and CDR2 sequences are ENHRY and SYGVKD. CDR3 length equals 17 residues. The CDR3 DNA reads as TGTGCCATCAGGTTAACCACCCCCGGGGGGCGAGGAGATACGCAGTATTTT. Its protein is CAIRLTTPGGRGDTQYF.

This clonotype came up many times. V usage is TRBV5-4 and J usage is TRBJ2-7; 8 positions match TRBD1. The CDR3 runs to 15 residues. Looked up from germline, CDR1 is SGHNT and CDR2 is YYREEE (reference sequence). V lost 4 bases and J lost 0; bases outside the gene matches: 6. The CDR3 here is CASSVDRAYSYEQYF. The CDR3 DNA reads TGTGCCAGCAGCGTGGACAGGGCCTACTCCTACGAGCAGTACTTC.

Note on this clonotype: This likely reflects a read error, since a far larger clone is one base away. The V call is TRBV6-1, the J call TRBJ2-5; D uncertain. Germline V lookup: CDR1 MNHNS, CDR2 SASEGT. Trimming cost V 8 bases and J 5 bases, with 21 bases left between them. The CDR3 spans 15 residues. The CDR3 bases are TGTGCCAGCGCTTCCCACACAGTGGGCCGCGAGACCCAGTACTTC. Translating it yields CASASHTVGRETQYF.